This T cell receptor beta chain is from a study of tumor and adjacent non-tumor tissue in lung cancer. Study at large: Each sample yielded roughly 4.2 million productive TCRbeta reads on average.

No cell sorting was done before RNA was extracted from the tissue. The normal lung tissue was taken more than 3 cm from the tumor edge. TCRbeta libraries were built with three rounds of nested PCR, modified from ARM-PCR. TCRdb analysed the multiplex PCR reads with MiXCR anew, one entry per CDR3 protein. There are 75,000 to 80,000 distinct CDR3 sequences in the sample; around 76% occur only once, and about two fifths lies in the top ten. This CDR3 spans 16 amino acids. Germline CDR1 is SQVTM and CDR2 is ANQGSEA. Sequencing used distant non-tumor lung tissue. This receptor was obtained from a man between 65 and 85 years old with non-small cell lung cancer. The rearrangement uses TRBV29-1 and TRBJ2-5; the D is unclear. The DNA for the CDR3 is TGCAACGCCAAGACCTACCTCCAGACGGGTAAAGAGACCCAGTACTTC. As protein: CNAKTYLQTGKETQYF.